The clone carrying this TCR beta chain was seen a single time. Seattle participants joined during active infection and were tracked over time. These data belong to a study of blood T cell repertoires in COVID-19. Clones were sequenced by immunoSEQ multiplex PCR, and TCRdb holds only the in-frame ones, with some missing. The table lists more than 300,000 clones, roughly 89% of them singletons. The receptor comes from a woman in her thirties or forties with COVID-19, enrolled during active disease. The sequencing sample was made of peripheral blood.

CDR3 residues: CASSLTGTASYGYTF. CDR3 sequence (DNA): TGTGCCAGCAGCCTTACCGGGACAGCTTCCTATGGCTACACCTTC. The chain is built from TRBV11-2 and TRBJ1-2; TRBD1 matches 7 bases. The CDR3 spans 15 residues. The junction had 10 bases not matched to a gene; V was cut back by 5 bases and J by 4 bases. CDR1 is SGHAT, CDR2 FQNNGV, per germline.